This is a list of T cell receptor beta chains from one sample in a study of cytomegalovirus exposure and HLA in healthy donors. Profiling relied on immunoSEQ multiplex PCR, and the TCRdb table lists in-frame clones only, not all of them. The data show roughly 220,000 clones, with 80% to 90% seen just once and 2.9% held by the top ten. Sequencing input: PBMCs. Source of these receptors: a man aged 30-40 years in good health and CMV-seronegative. CDR3s leave out the opening cysteine and the closing phenylalanine or tryptophan. Size values are once, few and many counts, or a class for expanded clones, and some rows have none.

V: TRBV7-9; size: -; J: TRBJ1-1; CDR3: ASSIQQKSTEAF
V: TRBV6-6; size: -; J: TRBJ1-2; CDR3: ASSLTPGQGYGYT
V: TRBV11-2; size: -; J: TRBJ2-5; CDR3: ANSPRLAGGPGETQY
V: TRBV28; size: -; J: TRBJ2-2; CDR3: ASSFLASGGTGELF
V: TRBV4-3; size: -; J: TRBJ1-5; CDR3: ASSQELSIGNQPQH
V: TRBV7-8; size: once; J: TRBJ1-1; CDR3: ASSFRTGVTEAF
V: TRBV28; size: -; J: TRBJ1-2; CDR3: ASSRPGTGYYGYT
V: TRBV7-2; size: -; J: TRBJ2-1; CDR3: ASSSPPTGTGAKNEQF
V: TRBV7-6; size: -; J: TRBJ1-5; CDR3: ASSHGQGGRTQH
V: TRBV10-1; size: few; J: TRBJ2-1; CDR3: ASRALAGEIYEQF
V: TRBV5-3; size: -; J: TRBJ2-5; CDR3: AKRETQY
V: TRBV7-8; size: -; J: TRBJ2-2; CDR3: ASSILLAGETGELF
V: TRBV7-2; size: -; J: TRBJ1-1; CDR3: ASSLGPTGPNTEAF
V: TRBV7-9; size: -; J: TRBJ2-7; CDR3: ASSLGRGDPYEQY
V: TRBV5-6; size: -; J: TRBJ2-7; CDR3: ASSWSSGGSYEQY
V: TRBV6-5; size: few; J: TRBJ2-5; CDR3: ASSQGETQY
V: TRBV27; size: -; J: TRBJ1-6; CDR3: ASTGGTYNSPLH
V: TRBV11-2; size: -; J: TRBJ1-1; CDR3: ASSLTGGANTEAF
V: TRBV7-2; size: -; J: TRBJ1-2; CDR3: ASSPGQGPWGYT
V: TRBV9; size: -; J: TRBJ1-4; CDR3: ASSPRFLRDSNEKLF
V: TRBV7-9; size: -; J: TRBJ1-1; CDR3: ASSFRGLNTEAF
V: TRBV9; size: few; J: TRBJ1-2; CDR3: ASSVGLAEGGYT
V: TRBV15; size: -; J: TRBJ2-3; CDR3: ATSRDGQGVNTQY
V: TRBV6-5; size: -; J: TRBJ1-2; CDR3: ASSPGGLDYGYT
V: TRBV4-3; size: few; J: TRBJ2-3; CDR3: ASSRWRLAGGNTQY
V: TRBV10-3; size: -; J: TRBJ1-6; CDR3: AISESGGSPLH
V: TRBV9; size: -; J: TRBJ2-7; CDR3: ASSGSGGGVYEQY
V: TRBV18; size: -; J: TRBJ1-5; CDR3: ASSPNTNQPQH
V: TRBV27; size: -; J: TRBJ2-7; CDR3: ASSSPWTSLDEQY
V: TRBV5-4; size: -; J: TRBJ1-1; CDR3: ASSLSQGANTEAF
V: TRBV19; size: -; J: TRBJ1-4; CDR3: ASSSGTSDEKLF
V: TRBV18; size: -; J: TRBJ1-2; CDR3: ASSQGQVANYGYT
V: TRBV5-1; size: -; J: TRBJ2-7; CDR3: ASSLDGTVASYEQY
V: TRBV29-1; size: few; J: TRBJ1-2; CDR3: SVEFLQGGGYT
V: TRBV5-4; size: -; J: TRBJ2-4; CDR3: ASSLVRGAKNIQY
V: TRBV5-1; size: -; J: TRBJ1-2; CDR3: ASSLTTGGANYGYT
V: TRBV5-1; size: -; J: TRBJ2-3; CDR3: ASSLAGLTGPDTQY
V: TRBV25-1; size: once; J: TRBJ2-7; CDR3: ASSEYGRGAYEQY
V: TRBV5-6; size: -; J: TRBJ2-5; CDR3: ASSARGQETQY
V: TRBV5-1; size: -; J: TRBJ2-7; CDR3: ASSLMTGTGTSIEQY
V: TRBV5-1; size: -; J: TRBJ2-7; CDR3: ASSVFGGGLSYEQY
V: TRBV18; size: few; J: TRBJ1-1; CDR3: ASSPLDRTKEAF
V: TRBV5-1; size: -; J: TRBJ2-3; CDR3: ASRDSSTDTQY
V: TRBV7-6; size: -; J: TRBJ2-3; CDR3: ASSLGLSWTDTQY
V: TRBV5-1; size: -; J: TRBJ2-7; CDR3: ASSFGDLGQY
V: TRBV9; size: once; J: TRBJ1-2; CDR3: ASSDRVYGYT
V: TRBV18; size: once; J: TRBJ2-2; CDR3: ASSRGGTGARTGELF
V: TRBV28; size: -; J: TRBJ1-1; CDR3: ASSSPGTGGTEAF
V: TRBV6-6; size: -; J: TRBJ2-7; CDR3: ASSYRLTEPRAEQY